This TCR beta chain was sequenced in a study of blood T cell repertoires in COVID-19. Across the study: Collection of acute and convalescent COVID-19 samples took place in the United States, Italy and Spain.

The CDR3 is 17 amino acids. Germline V gene lookup returns CDR1 SGHRS and CDR2 YFSETQ. V shed 4 bases and J 3 bases; nucleotides not matched to a gene: 7. The table came from immunoSEQ multiplex PCR; TCRdb's copy has only in-frame clones and leaves some out. The sample consists of some 330,000 clones, more than 90% of them appearing once. J is TRBJ2-2 and V is TRBV5-1, with TRBD2 matching 12 bases. The clonotype comes from a woman aged 30 to 39 who had recovered from COVID-19. Input material: PBMCs or T cells enriched from blood (not recorded which). The CDR3, as DNA: TGCGCCAGCAGCGCCGGACTAGCGGGACCCGACACCGGGGAGCTGTTTTTT. Translation gives CASSAGLAGPDTGELFF. Looking up the rest from reference TRBV5-1 and TRBJ2-2 gives the full variable domain: KAGVTQTPRYLIKTRGQQVTLSCSPISGHRSVSWYQQTPGQGLQFLFEYFSETQRNKGNFPGRFSGRQFSNSRSEMNVSTLELGDSALYLCASSAGLAGPDTGELFFGEGSRLTVL.